This is a list of T cell receptor beta chains from one sample in a study of cytomegalovirus exposure and HLA in healthy donors. Measured with immunoSEQ multiplex PCR; TCRdb has only the in-frame clones, and not every one. The sample contains more than 110,000 clones, roughly 75% of which appear only once. Material for sequencing was PBMCs. The receptor source for this set is a man younger than 45 in good health and CMV-seronegative. The CDR3 runs from the conserved cysteine through the conserved F or W. The D gene is left open where the match is weak. A row's size may be missing; if present it is once, few, many or a size class.

size,V,length,J,D,DNA,CDR3
-,TRBV19,15,TRBJ2-3,TRBD2,TGTGCCAGTAGTATCGGGACTAGCGTGACAGATACGCAGTATTTT,CASSIGTSVTDTQYF
-,TRBV6-1,14,TRBJ2-7,-,TGTGCCAGCAGAGAGACTAGTACATCCTACGAGCAGTACTTC,CASRETSTSYEQYF
-,TRBV9,15,TRBJ2-3,TRBD2,TGTGCCAGCAGCGCGGAGCGGGGGCCGCGGGATACGCAGTATTTT,CASSAERGPRDTQYF
-,TRBV28,17,TRBJ2-1,-,TGTGCCAGCAGTTCCGCGCTTTGGAGGGGCTCCTACAATGAGCAGTTCTTC,CASSSALWRGSYNEQFF
-,TRBV5-6,14,TRBJ1-1,TRBD1,TGTGCCAGCAGCTTGACAGGACAGGTCGGGCAAGCTTTCTTT,CASSLTGQVGQAFF
-,TRBV30,17,TRBJ2-7,TRBD2,TGTGCCTGGAGTGGTAGGACTAGCGGGATTAGCTCCTACGAGCAGTACTTC,CAWSGRTSGISSYEQYF
-,TRBV5-1,17,TRBJ2-7,-,TGCGCCAGCAGCTTGCTTCAGCGCGGAAACCCCTCCTACGAGCAGTACTTC,CASSLLQRGNPSYEQYF
-,TRBV7-3,15,TRBJ2-3,-,TGTGCCAGCAGCCCAATCGGTGGGGCAACAGATACGCAGTATTTT,CASSPIGGATDTQYF
few,TRBV18,14,TRBJ2-7,TRBD1,TGTGCCAGCTCACCAGGGACAGGGCCCTACGAGCAGTACTTC,CASSPGTGPYEQYF
-,TRBV7-9,16,TRBJ1-4,TRBD1,TGTGCCAGCAGCACGGACAGGGAAGGGTTTGGTGAAAAACTGTTTTTT,CASSTDREGFGEKLFF
-,TRBV5-1,17,TRBJ1-2,TRBD1,TGCGCCAGCAGCCTCCCGGGACAGGGGGCACAACCCTATGGCTACACCTTC,CASSLPGQGAQPYGYTF
-,TRBV6-6,15,TRBJ1-2,-,TGTGCCAGCAGCCCCGGACAGTTGAAAAACTATGGCTACACCTTC,CASSPGQLKNYGYTF
few,TRBV18,13,TRBJ1-2,-,TGTGCCAGCTCACCAGCGCGGGTTAAAGGCTACACCTTC,CASSPARVKGYTF
-,TRBV25-1,14,TRBJ1-1,-,TGTGCCAGCAGTGAGGCGGGGAAAACGAGTGAAGCTTTCTTT,CASSEAGKTSEAFF
-,TRBV4-1,15,TRBJ1-6,TRBD1,TGCGCCAGCAGCCAAGAACCGACAGGGAATTCACCCCTCCACTTT,CASSQEPTGNSPLHF
-,TRBV6-1,12,TRBJ2-7,TRBD1,TGTGCCAGTAGCATGACAGGGGCCGAGCAGTACTTC,CASSMTGAEQYF
-,TRBV5-5,16,TRBJ1-2,-,TGTGCCAGCAGCTTGAGATGGGGCATCGGAACCTATGGCTACACCTTC,CASSLRWGIGTYGYTF
-,TRBV2,12,TRBJ1-1,-,TGTGCCAGCGGAGGGTTGAACACTGAAGCTTTCTTT,CASGGLNTEAFF
-,TRBV2,12,TRBJ2-1,-,TGTGCCAGCAGCTCTAGCGCTGGAGAGCAGTTCTTC,CASSSSAGEQFF
-,TRBV28,16,TRBJ2-7,-,TGTGCCAGCAGCACACCTCAGGGAAAAATGGCCTACGAGCAGTACTTC,CASSTPQGKMAYEQYF
-,TRBV28,14,TRBJ2-7,-,TGTGCCAGCAGTTTAGTACACCGTTCCTACGAGCAGTACTTC,CASSLVHRSYEQYF
-,TRBV5-1,16,TRBJ1-4,TRBD1,TGCGCCAGCAGGACAGGGGGTCAAGCAACTAATGAAAAACTGTTTTTT,CASRTGGQATNEKLFF
-,TRBV2,13,TRBJ2-5,-,TGTGCCAGCAGTGCCACAGCACAAGAGACCCAGTACTTC,CASSATAQETQYF
-,TRBV6-5,14,TRBJ1-3,-,TGTGCCAGCAGTTCAGGACTCTCTGGAAACACCATATATTTT,CASSSGLSGNTIYF
-,TRBV14,17,TRBJ1-4,TRBD1,TGTGCCAGTTCCTCGGGACAGGGCCACCCGAGCGGGGAAAAACTGTTTTTT,CASSSGQGHPSGEKLFF
-,TRBV29-1,12,TRBJ1-3,-,TGCAGCGTTGGGGGGCACGGAAACACCATATATTTT,CSVGGHGNTIYF
-,TRBV7-9,13,TRBJ1-1,-,TGTGCCAGCAACACTTTACAGGACCTAAAAGCTTTCTTT,CASNTLQDLKAFF
few,TRBV10-3,17,TRBJ1-1,TRBD1,TGTGCCATCAGTGAGTCGGGACAGGGGATGTGGGGCACTGAAGCTTTCTTT,CAISESGQGMWGTEAFF
once,TRBV9,11,TRBJ2-7,-,TGTGCCAGCAGCGCGGGGTACGAGCAGTACTTC,CASSAGYEQYF
few,TRBV6-1,18,TRBJ1-4,-,TGTGCCAGCAGTGAAGCCGGCGGATGGCAGGGAGGTAATGAAAAACTGTTTTTT,CASSEAGGWQGGNEKLFF
-,TRBV7-9,13,TRBJ1-2,-,TGTGCCAGCAGCTTAAGACAGACTGATGGCTACACCTTC,CASSLRQTDGYTF
-,TRBV7-9,12,TRBJ1-1,-,TGTGCCAGCAGCTTAGACAGGAATGAAGCTTTCTTT,CASSLDRNEAFF
-,TRBV7-8,13,TRBJ2-4,-,TGTGCCAGCAGGGGGAGAGCCAAAAACATTCAGTACTTC,CASRGRAKNIQYF
-,TRBV2,14,TRBJ2-7,-,TGTGCCAGCAGACAGGGGAGGAGGGCCTACGAGCAGTACTTC,CASRQGRRAYEQYF
-,TRBV28,17,TRBJ1-1,TRBD1,TGTGCCAGCAGTTGGGGCAGTTTTACAGGGGGGAAGGGTGAAGCTTTCTTT,CASSWGSFTGGKGEAFF
-,TRBV14,13,TRBJ1-5,TRBD1,TGTGCCAGCAGCCAGGACAGGGGTCAGCCCCAGCATTTT,CASSQDRGQPQHF
-,TRBV19,16,TRBJ2-7,-,TGTGCCAGTAGTATAGACGGGTACGGGTCTACCTACGAGCAGTACTTC,CASSIDGYGSTYEQYF
-,TRBV6-6,15,TRBJ2-3,TRBD2,TGTGCCAGCAGTACTAGCGGGGGGGGGACAGATACGCAGTATTTT,CASSTSGGGTDTQYF
-,TRBV15,16,TRBJ2-5,TRBD2,TGTGCCACCAGCAGAGATCGTGCGGGGGGGCTCGAGACCCAGTACTTC,CATSRDRAGGLETQYF
-,TRBV25-1,15,TRBJ2-7,TRBD2,TGTGCCAGCAGTGGGTTACTAGCGGGGCCCTACGAGCAGTACTTC,CASSGLLAGPYEQYF
once,TRBV9,14,TRBJ1-2,TRBD1,TGTGCCAGCAGCGCGGGGACAGGGGGCGGTGGCTACACCTTC,CASSAGTGGGGYTF
-,TRBV6-5,15,TRBJ2-6,-,TGTGCCAGCAGTTACGCGGACTCTGGGGCCAACGTCCTGACTTTC,CASSYADSGANVLTF
-,TRBV5-1,15,TRBJ2-5,-,TGCGCCAGCAGCTCCGGGACACCCGTCCGCGAGACCCAGTACTTC,CASSSGTPVRETQYF
-,TRBV2,15,TRBJ1-1,-,TGTGCCAGCAGTGCCCGACAGGCCTCGAACACTGAAGCTTTCTTT,CASSARQASNTEAFF
once,TRBV27,15,TRBJ2-7,TRBD2,TGTGCCAGCAGTTTAAAGGGAGGGTCGACCTACGAGCAGTACTTC,CASSLKGGSTYEQYF
-,TRBV29-1,16,TRBJ2-1,TRBD2,TGCAGCGTTGAAGATCCAGCGGGAGAAATTCGCAATGAGCAGTTCTTC,CSVEDPAGEIRNEQFF
-,TRBV28,18,TRBJ2-7,-,TGTGCCAGCAGTTTTAAGTGGAGGCCAGCTGGGGGGTCCTACGAGCAGTACTTC,CASSFKWRPAGGSYEQYF
few,TRBV30,12,TRBJ2-3,-,TGTGCCTGGGCGAGAGACACAGATACGCAGTATTTT,CAWARDTDTQYF
-,TRBV6-6,15,TRBJ2-3,TRBD1,TGTGCCAGCAGGAGGACAGGGACTAGCACAGATACGCAGTATTTT,CASRRTGTSTDTQYF
-,TRBV28,12,TRBJ1-2,-,TGTGCCAGCAGTTCCGTCCGGGATGGCTACACCTTC,CASSSVRDGYTF
-,TRBV5-1,14,TRBJ2-2,-,TGCGCCAGCAGTGAAACAGGGGGGGCCGGGGAGCTGTTTTTT,CASSETGGAGELFF
-,TRBV19,14,TRBJ1-4,-,TGTGCCAGTAGTATGGGGGCGGCGGCTGAAAAACTGTTTTTT,CASSMGAAAEKLFF
-,TRBV6-6,14,TRBJ1-1,-,TGTGCCAGCAGTTACTCAGCAGGGGACACTGAAGCTTTCTTT,CASSYSAGDTEAFF